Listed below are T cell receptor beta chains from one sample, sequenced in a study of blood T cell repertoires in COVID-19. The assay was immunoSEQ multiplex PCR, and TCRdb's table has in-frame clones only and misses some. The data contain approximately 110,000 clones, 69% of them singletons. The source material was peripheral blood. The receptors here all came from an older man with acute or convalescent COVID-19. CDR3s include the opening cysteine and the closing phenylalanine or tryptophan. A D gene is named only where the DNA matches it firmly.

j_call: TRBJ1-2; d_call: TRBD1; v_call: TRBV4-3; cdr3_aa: CASSLGTDSFYGYTF
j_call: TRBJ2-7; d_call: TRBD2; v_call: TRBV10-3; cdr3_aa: CAISESRLAISSYEQYF
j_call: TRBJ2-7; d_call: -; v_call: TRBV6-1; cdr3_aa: CASSSEGRSEYF
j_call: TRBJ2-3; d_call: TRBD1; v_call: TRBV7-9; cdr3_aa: CASSPGQGATDTQYF
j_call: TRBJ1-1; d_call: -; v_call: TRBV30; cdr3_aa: CAWNRGNTEAFF
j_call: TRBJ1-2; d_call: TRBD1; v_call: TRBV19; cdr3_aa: CASSMDRGMRGYTF
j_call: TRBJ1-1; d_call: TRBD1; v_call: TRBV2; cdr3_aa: CASTRDRMNTEAFF
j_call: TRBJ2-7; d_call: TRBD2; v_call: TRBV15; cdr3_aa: CATSPSGLAGGYEQYF
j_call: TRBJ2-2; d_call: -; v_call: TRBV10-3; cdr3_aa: CAISEHRPTGELFF
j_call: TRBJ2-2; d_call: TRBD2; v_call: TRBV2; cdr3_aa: CASRGGVGELFF
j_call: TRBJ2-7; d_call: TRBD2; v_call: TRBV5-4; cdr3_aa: CASSPRWGEGMYEQYF
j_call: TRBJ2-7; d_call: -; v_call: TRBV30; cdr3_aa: CAWGPGDSEQYF
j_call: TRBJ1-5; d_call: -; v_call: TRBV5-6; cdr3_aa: CASSFPGGNQPQHF
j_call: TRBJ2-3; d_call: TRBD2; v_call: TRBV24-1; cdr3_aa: CATSEPTSGKDTQYF
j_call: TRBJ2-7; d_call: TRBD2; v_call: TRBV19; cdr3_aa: CASSSGWASGRAPYEQYF
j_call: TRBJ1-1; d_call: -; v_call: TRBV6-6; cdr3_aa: CASSQGQSIRPEAFF
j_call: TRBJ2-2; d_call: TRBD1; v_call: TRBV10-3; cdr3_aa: CAISAEGTGRTGELFF
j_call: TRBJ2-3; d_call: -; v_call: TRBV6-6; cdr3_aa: CASMVASTDTQYF
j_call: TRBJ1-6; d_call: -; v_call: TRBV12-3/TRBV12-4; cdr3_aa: CASSLGQGPLHF
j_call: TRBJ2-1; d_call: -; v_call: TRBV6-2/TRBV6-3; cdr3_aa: CASSPGSLGGNEQFF
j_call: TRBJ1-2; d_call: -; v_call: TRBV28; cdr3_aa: CASSLNIPGGIHGYTF
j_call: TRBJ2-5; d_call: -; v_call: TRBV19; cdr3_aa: CASSNSRETQYF
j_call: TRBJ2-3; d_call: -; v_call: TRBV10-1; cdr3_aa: CASRVTSFPTDTQYF
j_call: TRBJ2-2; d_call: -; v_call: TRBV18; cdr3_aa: CASSREVTGELFF
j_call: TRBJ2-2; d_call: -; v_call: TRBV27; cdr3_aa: CASSRAGELFF
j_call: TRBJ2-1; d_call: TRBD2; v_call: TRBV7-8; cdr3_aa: CASSQTGLGDNEQFF
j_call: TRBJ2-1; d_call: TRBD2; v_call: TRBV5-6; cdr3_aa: CASSASGRAGNEQFF
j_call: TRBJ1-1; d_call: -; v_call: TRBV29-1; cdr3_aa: CSVGRVNSEAFF
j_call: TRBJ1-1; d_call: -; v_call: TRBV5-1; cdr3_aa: CASSQGMNTEAFF